The source of this TCR beta chain is a study of shared clonotypes between healthy human individuals. Study in general: Per donor, CD8 memory used one plate, CD8 naive used two, CD4 memory used three and CD4 naive used three.

Some clones are missing from TCRdb's copy, which holds only in-frame ones; the method was immunoSEQ multiplex PCR. This table has roughly 2.1 million clones, 85% to 95% appearing once. Germline-derived CDR1 and CDR2 are SGHDT and YYEEEE. V was shortened by 2 bases and J by 0 bases, with 11 bases between the two germline ends. The CDR3 covers 16 residues. Naive CD8 cells comprised CD45RO-negative, CCR7-positively selected cells, excluding terminally differentiated effector memory CD45RA+ cells. The chain couples TRBV5-6 to TRBJ1-4; D remains unclear. The source material was naive CD8+ T cells from PBMCs. The sequence was obtained from a man younger than 35 in good health. Some clones in this sample may be carry-over from other donors' samples. The CDR3 reads CASSLGYSTTNEKLFF. Here the CDR3 DNA reads TGTGCCAGCAGCTTAGGTTACAGCACAACTAATGAAAAACTGTTTTTT.